The present entry profiles one T cell receptor beta chain with its context. The antigen it recognizes is unknown. The junction departs from germline at one end; a sequencing error may be responsible. The sample belongs to a study of blood T cells in healthy people across ages (dated by TCRdb to between 2014 and 2017). Background for the entire study: Template switching captured roughly one uniquely barcoded TCR beta cDNA molecule per two T cells in model experiments. Using deep sequencing normalized with unique cDNA molecular identifiers, the study measured how TCR beta repertoire diversity changes with age. Four age groups were formed from the donors: young (average roughly 15 years), middle-aged (more than 35), aged (approximately 60) and long-lived (about 80). Using the same blood draw, the study looked at two additional independent replicas of 1 million unique cDNA reads for two donors, one aged 18 to 30 and the other aged 80 or older.

Overall results and qualifications from the work: Compared with the aged group, the long-lived group had more naive CD4+ T cells, fewer expanded clones and increased TCR diversity, suggesting age selection. Because the CMV infection status of the donors was unknown, age-related changes in expanded clonotypes may potentially have been confounded. Observed TCR beta diversity per million T cells fell roughly linearly with age, and a significant reduction was already apparent by age about 43. Conclusive comparison of naive and antigen-experienced compartments was prevented by the profiling of bulk unsorted PBMCs. Estimates of total diversity from one million sequenced T cells were regarded as lower bounds and underestimates. The percentage of naive T cells measured by flow cytometry correlated strongly with observed TCR beta diversity.

Donors were a few dozen systemically healthy Caucasian individuals from Russia aged about 6 to 100 years. Each donor gave ten milliliters of peripheral blood, drawn into EDTA-treated Vacutainer tubes. Ficoll-Paque density-gradient centrifugation was used to isolate PBMCs, with at least 6.5 million per sample. Trizol reagent was used to extract total RNA from the PBMCs, yielding at least 6 micrograms per sample. For every donor, flow cytometry on a PBMC aliquot measured the percentage of naive CD45RAhigh/CD27high T cells. The library was produced with 5' RACE. Data came from an Illumina HiSeq 2500. The second PCR ran for about 7 to 11 cycles and used a J-beta primer mix along with a sample-barcoded 5' primer. A template-switch 5' adaptor carrying 12 random nucleotides introduced a unique molecular identifier onto each TCR beta cDNA molecule. At least 2.5 million CDR3-containing paired-end reads were obtained from each sample. All of the RNA was converted into first-strand cDNA using the Mint cDNA synthesis kit, with a TRBC-specific oligonucleotide serving as the primer. After uracil-DNA glycosylase treatment, a first 18-cycle PCR used universal primers M1SS and BC2_uni_R on all cDNA. Under the source paper's analysis protocol: Normalization of each sample was performed by random selection of 1 million high-quality reads, each carrying a distinct molecular identifier. Reads sharing molecular identifiers were discarded rather than binned into consensus sequences. MiTCR, with a Q25 quality threshold and the strictest error-elimination algorithm, was used for CDR3 identification, clonotype clustering and error correction. Lower-bound total TCR beta diversity was estimated with a nonparametric unseen species model using Euler transformation. TCRdb reanalyzed the raw reads on its own, using fastp at Q25 for trimming and MiXCR for clone calling, and kept in-frame beta chains. All rows with the same CDR3 protein become a single entry with the most common DNA and genes. TCRdb assigned the V and J calls; the authors' analysis was not used. This sample lists approximately 760,000 distinct CDR3 sequences; 25% were detected once. The top ten clonotypes cover 9% to 9.5% of the sample.

CDR1 and CDR2, per the germline V gene (reference sequence), are LGHDT and YNNKEL. The cysteine opens and the phenylalanine closes a CDR3 of 15 amino acids. Only CDR3 DNA remains: 45 bases, in frame from the first base. The sample also formed part of further work on T cells of mothers and their children. The second investigation adds: Nine systemically healthy Caucasian individuals served as donors, namely three mothers together with their six children. cDNA synthesis consumed the entire amount of extracted RNA, loaded at approximately 1.6 ug RNA in each 15 ul reaction. In the second PCR, the M1S primer added sample barcodes and 2-4 random nucleotides. More than 8 million TCR beta CDR3 reads were obtained from each mother, and 2.5 million to 3.5 million reads were obtained from each child. In both related and unrelated pairs, thymic selection shapes the output of TCR recombination in a similar way, with inherited differences having only a minor effect. Normalized repertoire overlap was always found to be slightly, but never significantly, higher in related mother-child pairs than in unrelated mother-child pairs. With a sensitivity of about 100 clones per million clonotypes, no persistent microchimeric T cell clones were detected. Deep NGS was used in the study to compare the TCR beta repertoires of mothers and children and to look for features that separate related mother-child pairs from unrelated individuals. Mothers averaged 40 +/- 4 years of age and children averaged roughly 10 +/- 4 years. After adapter ligation was performed with NEBNext reagents, the libraries were sequenced on an Illumina HiSeq 2000 with 100+100 nt paired-end reads. To avoid cross-contamination, the mother libraries and the child libraries were prepared a month apart and sequenced in separate runs. For each donor, somewhere between roughly 450,000 and 2,100,000 distinct TCR beta clonotypes were identified. Naive TCR beta clonotypes were estimated from low-frequency clonotypes matched to each donor's FACS-determined naive share, without sorting.

This sequence originates from a boy younger than 18 in good health. Sequenced sample: blood. Rearrangement joined TRBV3-1 to TRBJ2-5; TRBD1 lines up with 7 middle nucleotides. The DNA sequence is TGTACCAGCAGCCAGTTACAGGGGTACCAAGAGACCCAGTACTTC. It codes for CTSSQLQGYQETQYF.